The 10 T cell receptor beta chains below come from one sample, sequenced in a study of control samples from healthy donors and cancer patients. This table comes from immunoSEQ multiplex PCR, and its TCRdb copy is limited to in-frame clones, with some not included. The data contain approximately 150,000 clones, over 85% of them seen just once; the ten biggest clones take up roughly 6.2%. The source material was blood. These receptors came from a man aged 18 to 35 in good health.

V gene TRBV6-2 or TRBV6-3 combines with J gene TRBJ2-5, with D maybe TRBD2 (6 bases). The V gene lost 4 bases and the J gene lost 3 bases, with 15 bases spanning the gap. CDR3 size: 15 residues. In germline, CDR1 is MNHEY, CDR2 SVGEGT. CDR3 sequence: CASSFPGLNKETQYF. The CDR3 DNA follows: TGTGCCAGCAGTTTCCCGGGACTTAATAAAGAGACCCAGTACTTC.

The V and J genes are TRBV7-8 and TRBJ2-7, with TRBD2 matching 15 bases. This CDR3 comprises 18 residues. Losses at the gene ends were 7 bases for V and 3 bases for J; bases not matched to a gene: 13. Germline CDR1 reads SGHVS; CDR2 reads FQNEAQ. CDR3 bases: TGTGCCAGCATCCCGGGACTAGCGGGGGGCCCTAAACGCTACGAGCAGTACTTC. As protein: CASIPGLAGGPKRYEQYF.

The rearrangement links TRBV5-1 to TRBJ1-1, with D tentatively TRBD1 (5 bases). The CDR3 is made up of 15 amino acids. The germline gives CDR1 SGHRS, CDR2 YFSETQ. V lost 3 bases to trimming and J lost 4 bases, with 16 bases between them. The CDR3 coding sequence is TGCGCCAGCAGCTCTAGGACGGAGGGGCGCACTGAAGCTTTCTTT. It encodes CASSSRTEGRTEAFF.

The chain employs TRBV5-1 and TRBJ2-7; D is unclear. V lost 0 bases and J 3 bases, leaving 7 bases between the germline ends. Germline V lookup: CDR1 SGHRS, CDR2 YFSETQ. The CDR3 consists of 13 residues. CDR3 sequence reads: CASSLDTNYEQYF. CDR3 nucleotide sequence: TGCGCCAGCAGCTTGGACACGAACTACGAGCAGTACTTC. Using reference TRBV5-1 and TRBJ2-7 for the parts outside the CDR3, the full variable domain is KAGVTQTPRYLIKTRGQQVTLSCSPISGHRSVSWYQQTPGQGLQFLFEYFSETQRNKGNFPGRFSGRQFSNSRSEMNVSTLELGDSALYLCASSLDTNYEQYFGPGTRLTVT.

The CDR3: CASSQDRGGVQAFF. CDR3 nucleotide sequence: TGCGCCAGCAGCCAAGATCGAGGGGGCGTTCAAGCTTTCTTT. The chain carries TRBV4-1 and TRBJ1-1; 7 bases are a match to TRBD1. V lost 0 bases, J lost 9 bases, and 7 bases stayed unmatched. This CDR3 contains 14 residues. From germline, CDR1 is MGHRA and CDR2 YSYEKL.

The chain uses TRBV9 and TRBJ1-5; a weak D match, TRBD1 (5 bases). The ends were cut back, 1 base at V and 4 bases at J, with 12 bases in the middle. Germline V gives CDR1 SGDLS, CDR2 YYNGEE. The CDR3 contains 15 residues. This CDR3 is CASSVRPGPNQPQHF. In DNA form, the CDR3 reads TGTGCCAGCAGCGTACGCCCGGGACCGAATCAGCCCCAGCATTTT.

J is TRBJ2-7 and V is TRBV6-5; 12 nucleotides agree with TRBD2. Germline V lookup: CDR1 MNHEY, CDR2 SVGAGI. The V gene end was trimmed by 6 bases and the J gene end by 5 bases; junction bases not matched to a gene: 5. The CDR3 extends over 14 amino acids. The chain's CDR3 is CASRLAGGHDEQYF. DNA for the CDR3: TGTGCCAGCAGACTAGCGGGGGGTCATGACGAGCAGTACTTC.

The rearrangement joins TRBV19 to TRBJ2-1; 7 positions agree with TRBD2. The junction had 10 bases not matched to a gene; V was cut back by 6 bases and J by 8 bases. Germline V gene lookup returns CDR1 LNHDA and CDR2 SQIVND (reference sequence). The CDR3 is 14 amino acids. In DNA, the CDR3 is TGTGCCAGTAGCCTCGGGACTAAGACCCATGAGCAGTTCTTC. Encoded protein: CASSLGTKTHEQFF.

This rearrangement joins TRBV7-2 to TRBJ2-1, with D perhaps given as TRBD1 or TRBD2 (5 bases each). The CDR3 consists of 14 residues. With 8 bases removed from V and 2 bases from J, the gap between germline ends came to 13 bases. Germline V lookup: CDR1 SGHTA, CDR2 FQGNSA. CDR3 DNA sequence: TGTGCCAGCCTTGGGACGGGGACCTACAATGAGCAGTTCTTC. This encodes CASLGTGTYNEQFF.

V usage is TRBV7-9 and J usage is TRBJ1-1; no clear D gene. Looked up from germline, CDR1 is SEHNR and CDR2 is FQNEAQ (reference sequence). V was clipped by 2 bases and J by 1 base, with 11 bases between them. The CDR3 covers 15 residues. The CDR3 reads CASSLSEATNTEAFF. The CDR3 DNA reads as TGTGCCAGCAGCTTATCTGAGGCAACGAACACTGAAGCTTTCTTT.